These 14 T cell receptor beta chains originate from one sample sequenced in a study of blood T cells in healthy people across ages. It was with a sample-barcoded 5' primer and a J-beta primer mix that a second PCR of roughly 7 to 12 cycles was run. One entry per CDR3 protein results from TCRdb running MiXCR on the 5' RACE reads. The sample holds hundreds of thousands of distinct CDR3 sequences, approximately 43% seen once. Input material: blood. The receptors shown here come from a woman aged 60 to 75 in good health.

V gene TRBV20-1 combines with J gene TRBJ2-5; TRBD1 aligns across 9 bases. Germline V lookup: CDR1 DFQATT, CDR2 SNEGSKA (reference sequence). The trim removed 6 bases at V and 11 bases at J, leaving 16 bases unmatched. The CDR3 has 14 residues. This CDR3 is CSAQGGQGSNEQYF. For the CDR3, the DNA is TGCAGTGCCCAGGGGGGACAGGGAAGCAATGAGCAGTACTTC.

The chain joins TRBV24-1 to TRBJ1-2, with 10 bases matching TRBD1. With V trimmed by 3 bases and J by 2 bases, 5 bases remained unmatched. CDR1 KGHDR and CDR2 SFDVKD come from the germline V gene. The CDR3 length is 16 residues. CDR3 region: CATSDTRTGGNYGYTF. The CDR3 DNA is TGTGCCACCAGTGATACCAGGACAGGGGGGAACTATGGCTACACCTTC.

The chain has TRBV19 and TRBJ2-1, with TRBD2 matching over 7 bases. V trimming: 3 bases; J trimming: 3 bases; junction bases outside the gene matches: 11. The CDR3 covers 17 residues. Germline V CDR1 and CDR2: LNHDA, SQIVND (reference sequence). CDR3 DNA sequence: TGTGCCAGTAGTATGGTCGTGCTAGCGGATTACTACAATGAGCAGTTCTTC. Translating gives CASSMVVLADYYNEQFF.

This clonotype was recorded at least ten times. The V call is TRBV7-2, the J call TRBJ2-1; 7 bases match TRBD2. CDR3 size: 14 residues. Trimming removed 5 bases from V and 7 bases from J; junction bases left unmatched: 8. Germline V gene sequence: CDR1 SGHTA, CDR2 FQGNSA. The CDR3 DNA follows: TGTGCCAGCAGCAGTGAACTAGCGAATAATGAGCAGTTCTTC. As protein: CASSSELANNEQFF.

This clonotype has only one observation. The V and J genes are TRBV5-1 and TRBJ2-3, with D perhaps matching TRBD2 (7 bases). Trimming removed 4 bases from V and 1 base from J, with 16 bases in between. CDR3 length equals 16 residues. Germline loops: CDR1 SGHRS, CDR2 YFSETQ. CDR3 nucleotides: TGCGCCAGCAGCATGGGGGCTAGCGGAGGCACAGATACGCAGTATTTT. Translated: CASSMGASGGTDTQYF.

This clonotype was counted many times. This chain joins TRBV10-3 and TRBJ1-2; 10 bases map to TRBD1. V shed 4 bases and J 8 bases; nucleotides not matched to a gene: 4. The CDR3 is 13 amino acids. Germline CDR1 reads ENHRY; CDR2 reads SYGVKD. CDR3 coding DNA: TGTGCCATCAGTGGGACAGGGGGTTCCGGCTACACCTTC. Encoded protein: CAISGTGGSGYTF.

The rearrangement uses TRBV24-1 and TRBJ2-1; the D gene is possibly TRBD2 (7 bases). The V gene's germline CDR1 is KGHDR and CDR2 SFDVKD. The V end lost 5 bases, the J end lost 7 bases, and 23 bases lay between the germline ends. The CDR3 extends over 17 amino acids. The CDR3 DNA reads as TGTGCCACCAGTGGCAGGACCGGGCGCGGGGGCTTTAATGAGCAGTTCTTC. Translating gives CATSGRTGRGGFNEQFF.

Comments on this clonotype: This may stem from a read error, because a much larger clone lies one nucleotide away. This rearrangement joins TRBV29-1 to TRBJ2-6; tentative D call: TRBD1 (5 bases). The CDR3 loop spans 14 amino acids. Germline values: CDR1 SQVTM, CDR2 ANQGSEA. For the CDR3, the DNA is TGCAGCGTTACCCTGAGCTCTGGGGCCAACGTCCTGATTTTC. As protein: CSVTLSSGANVLIF.

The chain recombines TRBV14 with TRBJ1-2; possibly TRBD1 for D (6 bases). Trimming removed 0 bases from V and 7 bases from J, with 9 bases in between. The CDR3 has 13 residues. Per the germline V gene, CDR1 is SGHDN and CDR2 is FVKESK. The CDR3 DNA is TGTGCCAGCAGCCAAGACAGGGGTGGTGGCTACACCTTC. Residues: CASSQDRGGGYTF.

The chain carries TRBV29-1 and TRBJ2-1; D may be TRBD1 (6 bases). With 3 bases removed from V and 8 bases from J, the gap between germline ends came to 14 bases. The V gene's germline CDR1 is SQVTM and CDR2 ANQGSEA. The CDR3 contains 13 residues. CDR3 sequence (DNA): TGCAGCGTTGATCCCAGGGGCTTGGATGAGCAGTTCTTC. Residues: CSVDPRGLDEQFF.

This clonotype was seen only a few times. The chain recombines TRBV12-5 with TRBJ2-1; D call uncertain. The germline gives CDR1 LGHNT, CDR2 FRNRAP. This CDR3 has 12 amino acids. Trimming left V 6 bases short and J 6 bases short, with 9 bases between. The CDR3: CASGLGPNEQFF. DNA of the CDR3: TGTGCTAGTGGACTGGGCCCCAATGAGCAGTTCTTC. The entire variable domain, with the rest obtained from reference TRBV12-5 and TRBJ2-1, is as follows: DARVTQTPRHKVTEMGQEVTMRCQPILGHNTVFWYRQTMMQGLELLAYFRNRAPLDDSGMPKDRFSAEMPDATLATLKIQPSEPRDSAVYFCASGLGPNEQFFGPGTRLTVL.

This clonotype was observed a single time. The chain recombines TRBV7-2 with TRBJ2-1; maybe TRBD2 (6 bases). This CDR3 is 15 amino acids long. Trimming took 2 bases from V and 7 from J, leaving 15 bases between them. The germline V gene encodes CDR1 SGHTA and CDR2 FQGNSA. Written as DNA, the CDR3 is TGTGCCAGCAGCTTATTAGTCGCGGGGAGAAATGAGCAGTTCTTC. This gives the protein CASSLLVAGRNEQFF.

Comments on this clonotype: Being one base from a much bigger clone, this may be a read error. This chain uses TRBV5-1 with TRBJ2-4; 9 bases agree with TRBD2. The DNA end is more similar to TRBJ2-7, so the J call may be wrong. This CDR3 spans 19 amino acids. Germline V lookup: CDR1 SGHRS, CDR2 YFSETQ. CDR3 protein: CASSLGVRRGGRDAYEQYF. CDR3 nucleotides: TGCGCCAGCAGCTTGGGAGTCCGGAGGGGCGGGAGGGACGCCTACGAGCAGTACTTC.

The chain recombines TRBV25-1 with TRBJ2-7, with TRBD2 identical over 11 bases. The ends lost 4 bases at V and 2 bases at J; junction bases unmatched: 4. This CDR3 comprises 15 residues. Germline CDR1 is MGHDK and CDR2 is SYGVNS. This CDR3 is CASSGTSGGTYEQYF. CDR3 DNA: TGTGCCAGCAGTGGAACTAGCGGGGGAACCTACGAGCAGTACTTC.